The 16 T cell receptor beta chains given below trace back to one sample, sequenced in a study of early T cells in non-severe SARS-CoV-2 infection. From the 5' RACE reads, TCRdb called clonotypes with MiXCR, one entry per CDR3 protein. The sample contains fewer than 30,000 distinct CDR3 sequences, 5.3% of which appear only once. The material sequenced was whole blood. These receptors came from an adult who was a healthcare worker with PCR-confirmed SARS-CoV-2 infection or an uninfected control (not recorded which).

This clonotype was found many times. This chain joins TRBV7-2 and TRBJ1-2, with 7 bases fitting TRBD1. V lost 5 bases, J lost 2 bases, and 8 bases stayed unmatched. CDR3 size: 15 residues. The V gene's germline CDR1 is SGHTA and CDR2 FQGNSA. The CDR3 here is CASSLQQGRNYGYTF. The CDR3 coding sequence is TGTGCCAGCAGCCTCCAACAGGGGCGCAACTATGGCTACACCTTC.

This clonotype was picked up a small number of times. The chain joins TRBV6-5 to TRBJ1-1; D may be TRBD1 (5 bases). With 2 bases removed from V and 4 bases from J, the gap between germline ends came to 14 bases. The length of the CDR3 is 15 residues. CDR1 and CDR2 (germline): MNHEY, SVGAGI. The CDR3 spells CASSYGDRASTEAFF. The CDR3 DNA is TGTGCCAGCAGTTACGGTGACAGAGCAAGCACTGAAGCTTTCTTT.

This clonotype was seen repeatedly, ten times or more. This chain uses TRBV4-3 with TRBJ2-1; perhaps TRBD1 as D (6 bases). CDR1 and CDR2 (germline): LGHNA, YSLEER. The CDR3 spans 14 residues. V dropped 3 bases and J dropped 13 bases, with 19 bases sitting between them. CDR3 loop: CASSHSTETGLQFF. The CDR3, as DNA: TGCGCCAGCAGCCACAGCACTGAAACAGGGCTTCAGTTCTTC.

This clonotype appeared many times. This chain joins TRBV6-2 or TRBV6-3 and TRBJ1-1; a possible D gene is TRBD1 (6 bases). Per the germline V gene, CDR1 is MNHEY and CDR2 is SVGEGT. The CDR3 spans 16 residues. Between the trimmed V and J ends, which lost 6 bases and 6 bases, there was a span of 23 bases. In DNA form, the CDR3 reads TGTGCCAGCAGCCCAACAGGGCAAGGGTTACCGGCTGAAGCTTTCTTT. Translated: CASSPTGQGLPAEAFF.

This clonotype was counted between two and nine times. CDR3 residues: CASSWGVNNQPQHF. The CDR3 nucleotides read TGTGCCAGCAGTTGGGGGGTTAACAATCAGCCCCAGCATTTT. The gene calls are TRBV25-1 and TRBJ1-5, with D possibly TRBD1 on 5 matching bases. V was trimmed by 5 bases and J by 3 bases, leaving 11 bases between them. CDR1 and CDR2 (germline): MGHDK, SYGVNS. This CDR3 is 14 amino acids long.

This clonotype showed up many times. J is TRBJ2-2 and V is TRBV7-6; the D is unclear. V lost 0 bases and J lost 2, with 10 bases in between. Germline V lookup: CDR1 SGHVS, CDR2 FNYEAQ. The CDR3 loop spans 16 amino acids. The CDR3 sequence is CASSLAHGFNTGELFF. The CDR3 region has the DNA TGTGCCAGCAGCTTAGCTCACGGGTTTAACACCGGGGAGCTGTTTTTT.

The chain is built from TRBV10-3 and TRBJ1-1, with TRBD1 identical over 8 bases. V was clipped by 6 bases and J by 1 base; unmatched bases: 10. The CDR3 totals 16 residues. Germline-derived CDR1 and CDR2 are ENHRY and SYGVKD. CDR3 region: CAIRRGTGAENTEAFF. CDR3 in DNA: TGTGCCATCAGACGGGGGACAGGAGCCGAGAACACTGAAGCTTTCTTT.

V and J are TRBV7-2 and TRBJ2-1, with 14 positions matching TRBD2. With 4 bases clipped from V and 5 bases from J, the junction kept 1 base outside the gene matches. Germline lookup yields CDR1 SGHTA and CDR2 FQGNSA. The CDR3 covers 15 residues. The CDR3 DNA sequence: TGTGCCAGCAGCTGGGGACTAGCGGGAGACAATGAGCAGTTCTTC. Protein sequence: CASSWGLAGDNEQFF.

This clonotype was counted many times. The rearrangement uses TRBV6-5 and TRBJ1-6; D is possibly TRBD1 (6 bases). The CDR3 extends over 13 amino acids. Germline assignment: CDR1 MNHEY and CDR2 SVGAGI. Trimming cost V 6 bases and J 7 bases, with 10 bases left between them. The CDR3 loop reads CASRQGPNSPLHF. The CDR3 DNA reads TGTGCCAGCAGACAGGGTCCGAATTCACCCCTCCACTTT.

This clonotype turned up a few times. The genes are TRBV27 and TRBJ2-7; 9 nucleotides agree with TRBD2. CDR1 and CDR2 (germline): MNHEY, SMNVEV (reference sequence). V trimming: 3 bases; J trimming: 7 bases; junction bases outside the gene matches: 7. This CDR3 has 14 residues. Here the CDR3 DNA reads TGTGCCAGCAGTTTGGGCGGGAGGGCCTGGGAGCAGTACTTC. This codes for CASSLGGRAWEQYF.

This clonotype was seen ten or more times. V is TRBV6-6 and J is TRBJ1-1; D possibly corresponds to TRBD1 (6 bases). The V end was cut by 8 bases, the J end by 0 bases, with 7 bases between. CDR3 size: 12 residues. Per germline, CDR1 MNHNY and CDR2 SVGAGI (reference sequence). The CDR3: CASWGLNTEAFF. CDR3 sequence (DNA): TGTGCCAGCTGGGGGCTGAACACTGAAGCTTTCTTT.

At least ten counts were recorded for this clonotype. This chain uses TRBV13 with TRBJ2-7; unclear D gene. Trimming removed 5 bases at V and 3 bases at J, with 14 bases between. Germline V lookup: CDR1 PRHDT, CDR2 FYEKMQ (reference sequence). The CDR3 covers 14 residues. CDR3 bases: TGTGCCAGCAGCCCGAGAGAGAGTAGCTACGAGCAGTACTTC. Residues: CASSPRESSYEQYF.

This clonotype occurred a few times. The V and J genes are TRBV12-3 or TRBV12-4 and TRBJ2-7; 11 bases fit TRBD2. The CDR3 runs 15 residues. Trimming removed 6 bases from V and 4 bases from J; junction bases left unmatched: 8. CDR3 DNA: TGTGCCAGCAGCGCCGGGACTAGCGGTCTATACGAGCAGTACTTC. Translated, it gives CASSAGTSGLYEQYF.

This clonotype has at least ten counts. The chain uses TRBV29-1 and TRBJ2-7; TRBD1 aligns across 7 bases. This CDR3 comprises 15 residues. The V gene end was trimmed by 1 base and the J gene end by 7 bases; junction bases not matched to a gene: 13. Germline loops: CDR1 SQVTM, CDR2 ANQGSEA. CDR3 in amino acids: CSVEVRPTGTGEQYF. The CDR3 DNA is TGCAGCGTTGAAGTCCGTCCGACAGGGACGGGGGAGCAGTACTTC.

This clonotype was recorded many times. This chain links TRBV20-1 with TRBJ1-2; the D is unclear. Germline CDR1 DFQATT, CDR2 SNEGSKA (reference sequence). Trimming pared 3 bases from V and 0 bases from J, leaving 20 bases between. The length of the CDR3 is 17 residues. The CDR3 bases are TGCAGTGCTAGTTCCCCCTTGGGAGGGCCCACTAACTATGGCTACACCTTC. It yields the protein CSASSPLGGPTNYGYTF.

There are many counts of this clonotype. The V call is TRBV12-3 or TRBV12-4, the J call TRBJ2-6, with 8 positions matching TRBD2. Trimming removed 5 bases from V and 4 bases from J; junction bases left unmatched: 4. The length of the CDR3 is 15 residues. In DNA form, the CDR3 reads TGTGCCAGCAGTCCGACTAGCGCCGGGGCCAACGTCCTGACTTTC. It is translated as CASSPTSAGANVLTF.